This T cell receptor beta chain was documented in a study of blood T cell repertoires in COVID-19. Data came from immunoSEQ multiplex PCR; TCRdb stores just in-frame clones and leaves some out. Of about 50,000 clones in the sample, approximately 85% were seen once. There are 13 residues in the CDR3. Trimming removed 3 bases from V and 8 bases from J, with 10 bases in between. Germline V lookup: CDR1 SGHAT, CDR2 FQNNGV. Material for sequencing was peripheral blood. The V gene is TRBV11-2, the J gene TRBJ1-4; tentative D call: TRBD1 (5 bases). The sequence was obtained from a human donor in a cohort sampled during active COVID-19. Here the CDR3 DNA reads TGTGCCAGCAGCTTGGGGACTCGAGAAAAACTGTTTTTT. The encoded protein is CASSLGTREKLFF. The variable domain in full, completed from reference TRBV11-2 and TRBJ1-4, reads EAGVAQSPRYKIIEKRQSVAFWCNPISGHATLYWYQQILGQGPKLLIQFQNNGVVDDSQLPKDRFSAERLKGVDSTLKIQPAKLEDSAVYLCASSLGTREKLFFGSGTQLSVL.